This TCR beta chain was sequenced in a study of T cells in Graves' hyperthyroidism and ophthalmopathy. Over 18 months, lack of ophthalmopathy progression marked Graves' hyperthyroidism as stable. The CDR3 covers 14 residues. Trimming pared 6 bases from V and 5 bases from J, leaving 19 bases between. The germline V gene has CDR1 GTSNPN and CDR2 SVGIG (reference sequence). About this clonotype itself: Being one base from a much bigger clone, this may be a read error.

There were TCR beta CDR3 regions amplified from RNA transcripts. First-round RT-PCR targeting the TCR CDR3 was performed with the HTBI primer set. A single record per CDR3 protein comes from TCRdb applying MiXCR to the multiplex PCR reads. The sample lists a few hundred thousand distinct CDR3 sequences, roughly 18% occurring once. V usage is TRBV30 and J usage is TRBJ1-1; D remains unclear. The sequencing sample was made of blood. The sequence was obtained from a woman between 50 and 59 years old with Graves' hyperthyroidism. DNA for the CDR3: TGTGCCTGCCTAATGCAGTCACGGAGGACTGAAGCTTTCTTT. It is translated as CACLMQSRRTEAFF.